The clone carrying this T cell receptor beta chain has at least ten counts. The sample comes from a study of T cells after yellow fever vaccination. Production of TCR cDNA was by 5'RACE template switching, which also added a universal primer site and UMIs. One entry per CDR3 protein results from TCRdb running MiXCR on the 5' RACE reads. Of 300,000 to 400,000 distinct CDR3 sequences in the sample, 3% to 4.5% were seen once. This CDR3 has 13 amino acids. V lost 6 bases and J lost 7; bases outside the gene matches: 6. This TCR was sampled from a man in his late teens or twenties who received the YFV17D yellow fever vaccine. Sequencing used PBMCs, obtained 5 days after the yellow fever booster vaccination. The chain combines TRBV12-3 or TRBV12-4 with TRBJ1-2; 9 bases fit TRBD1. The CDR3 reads CASRQGARRGYTF. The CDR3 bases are TGTGCCAGCAGACAGGGGGCGAGACGTGGCTACACCTTC.